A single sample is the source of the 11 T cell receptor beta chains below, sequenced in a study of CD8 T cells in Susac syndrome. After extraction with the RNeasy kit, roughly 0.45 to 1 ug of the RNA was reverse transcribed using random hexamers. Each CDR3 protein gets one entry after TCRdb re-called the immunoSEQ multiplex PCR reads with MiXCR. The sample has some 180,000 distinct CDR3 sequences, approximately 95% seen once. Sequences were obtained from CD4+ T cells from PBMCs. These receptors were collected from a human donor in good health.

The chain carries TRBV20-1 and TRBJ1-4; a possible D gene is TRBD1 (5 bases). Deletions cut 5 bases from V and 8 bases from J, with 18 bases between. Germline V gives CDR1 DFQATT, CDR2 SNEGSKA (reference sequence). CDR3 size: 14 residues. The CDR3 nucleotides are TGCAGTGCTTGGCTGGGGGGGGTAGGAGAAAAACTGTTTTTT. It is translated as CSAWLGGVGEKLFF.

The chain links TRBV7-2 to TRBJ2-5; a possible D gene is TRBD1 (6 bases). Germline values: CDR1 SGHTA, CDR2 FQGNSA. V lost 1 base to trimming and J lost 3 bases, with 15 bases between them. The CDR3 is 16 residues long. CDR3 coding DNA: TGTGCCAGCAGCTTAGAGGCAGGGGCAGGGGAAGAGACCCAGTACTTC. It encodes CASSLEAGAGEETQYF. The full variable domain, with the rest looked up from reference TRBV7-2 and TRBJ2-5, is GAGVSQSPSNKVTEKGKDVELRCDPISGHTALYWYRQSLGQGLEFLIYFQGNSAPDKSGLPSDRFSAERTGGSVSTLTIQRTQQEDSAVYLCASSLEAGAGEETQYFGPGTRLLVL.

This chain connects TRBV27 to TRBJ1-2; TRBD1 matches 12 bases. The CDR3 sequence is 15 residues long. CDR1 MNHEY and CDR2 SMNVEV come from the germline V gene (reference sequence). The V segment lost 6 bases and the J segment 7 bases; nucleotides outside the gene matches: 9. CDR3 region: CASRQPGQGAVGYTF. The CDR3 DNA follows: TGTGCCAGCAGGCAACCGGGACAGGGGGCGGTTGGCTACACCTTC.

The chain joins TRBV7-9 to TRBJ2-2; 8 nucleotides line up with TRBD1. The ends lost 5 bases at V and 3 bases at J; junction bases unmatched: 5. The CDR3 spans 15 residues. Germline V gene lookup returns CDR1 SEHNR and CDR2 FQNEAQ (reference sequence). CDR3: CASSPGTGYTGELFF. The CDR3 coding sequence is TGTGCCAGCAGCCCAGGGACAGGCTACACCGGGGAGCTGTTTTTT.

As DNA, the CDR3 is TGTGCCAGCAGTTTAATTCAGGGAAACATTCAGTACTTC. Protein: CASSLIQGNIQYF. The rearrangement joins TRBV12-3 or TRBV12-4 to TRBJ2-4; D might be TRBD1 (5 bases). The V gene lost 2 bases and the J gene lost 6 bases, with 8 bases spanning the gap. CDR3 length: 13 amino acids.

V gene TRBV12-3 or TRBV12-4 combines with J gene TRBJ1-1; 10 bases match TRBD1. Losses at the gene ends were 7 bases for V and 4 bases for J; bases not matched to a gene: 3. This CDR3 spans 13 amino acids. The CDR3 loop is CASNRQGATEAFF. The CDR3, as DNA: TGTGCCAGCAATCGACAGGGGGCCACTGAAGCTTTCTTT.

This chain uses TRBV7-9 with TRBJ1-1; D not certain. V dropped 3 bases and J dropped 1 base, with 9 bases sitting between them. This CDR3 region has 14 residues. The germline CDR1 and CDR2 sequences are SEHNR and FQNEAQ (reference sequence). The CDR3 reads CASSLIGPNTEAFF. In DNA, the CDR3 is TGTGCCAGCAGCTTGATAGGCCCGAACACTGAAGCTTTCTTT.

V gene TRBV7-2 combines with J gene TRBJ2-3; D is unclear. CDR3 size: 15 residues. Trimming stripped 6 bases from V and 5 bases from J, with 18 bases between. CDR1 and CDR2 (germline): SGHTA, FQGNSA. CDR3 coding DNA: TGTGCCAGCAGACCCTTAGCCAGTTTTCTAGATACGCAGTATTTT. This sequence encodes CASRPLASFLDTQYF.

CDR3: CASSLLAGLRNEQFF. The CDR3 DNA follows: TGCGCCAGCAGCTTACTAGCGGGGTTGAGGAATGAGCAGTTCTTC. The chain joins TRBV5-1 to TRBJ2-1, with TRBD2 matching over 10 bases. The CDR3 is made up of 15 amino acids. V was pared by 2 bases and J by 7 bases, with 6 bases of the junction left unmatched. In germline, CDR1 is SGHRS, CDR2 YFSETQ.

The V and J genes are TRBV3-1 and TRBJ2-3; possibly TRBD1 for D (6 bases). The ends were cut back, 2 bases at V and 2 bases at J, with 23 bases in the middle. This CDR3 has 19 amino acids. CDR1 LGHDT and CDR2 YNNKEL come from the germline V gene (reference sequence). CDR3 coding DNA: TGTGCCAGCAGCCAACAACTACCCACAGGGCCACGTCACACAGATACGCAGTATTTT. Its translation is CASSQQLPTGPRHTDTQYF.

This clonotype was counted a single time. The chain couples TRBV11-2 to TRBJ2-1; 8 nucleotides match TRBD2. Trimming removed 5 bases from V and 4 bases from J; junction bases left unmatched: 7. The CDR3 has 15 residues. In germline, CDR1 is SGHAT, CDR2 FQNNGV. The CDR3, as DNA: TGTGCCAGCAGCCGAAGGCGGGAGGATTACAATGAGCAGTTCTTC. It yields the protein CASSRRREDYNEQFF. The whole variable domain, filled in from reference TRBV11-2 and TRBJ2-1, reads EAGVAQSPRYKIIEKRQSVAFWCNPISGHATLYWYQQILGQGPKLLIQFQNNGVVDDSQLPKDRFSAERLKGVDSTLKIQPAKLEDSAVYLCASSRRREDYNEQFFGPGTRLTVL.